The clone carrying this T cell receptor (beta chain) was observed at least ten times. Its antigen is still unknown. The data were obtained in a study of blood T cells in healthy people across ages. Study-wide results and limits: It was the long-lived donors that had more naive CD4+ cells and higher diversity than aged donors.

PBMCs were isolated at a quantity of at least 7 million per sample. V gave up 0 bases and J gave up 6 bases; unmatched junction bases: 12. CDR1 and CDR2 (germline): SGHRS, YFSETQ. The CDR3 extends over 17 amino acids. A J-beta primer mix and a sample-barcoded 5' primer were used in a second PCR of about 7 to 12 cycles. One entry per CDR3 protein, called by TCRdb with MiXCR from the 5' RACE reads. The table lists roughly 640,000 distinct CDR3 sequences, about 30% of them singletons. The sequence was obtained from a woman older than 75 in good health. The specimen was blood. The chain is built from TRBV5-1 and TRBJ1-2; 9 bases match TRBD1. For the CDR3, the DNA is TGCGCCAGCAGCTTGGATGTTTTCACAGGGGGCGGGGATGGCTACACCTTC. This encodes CASSLDVFTGGGDGYTF.